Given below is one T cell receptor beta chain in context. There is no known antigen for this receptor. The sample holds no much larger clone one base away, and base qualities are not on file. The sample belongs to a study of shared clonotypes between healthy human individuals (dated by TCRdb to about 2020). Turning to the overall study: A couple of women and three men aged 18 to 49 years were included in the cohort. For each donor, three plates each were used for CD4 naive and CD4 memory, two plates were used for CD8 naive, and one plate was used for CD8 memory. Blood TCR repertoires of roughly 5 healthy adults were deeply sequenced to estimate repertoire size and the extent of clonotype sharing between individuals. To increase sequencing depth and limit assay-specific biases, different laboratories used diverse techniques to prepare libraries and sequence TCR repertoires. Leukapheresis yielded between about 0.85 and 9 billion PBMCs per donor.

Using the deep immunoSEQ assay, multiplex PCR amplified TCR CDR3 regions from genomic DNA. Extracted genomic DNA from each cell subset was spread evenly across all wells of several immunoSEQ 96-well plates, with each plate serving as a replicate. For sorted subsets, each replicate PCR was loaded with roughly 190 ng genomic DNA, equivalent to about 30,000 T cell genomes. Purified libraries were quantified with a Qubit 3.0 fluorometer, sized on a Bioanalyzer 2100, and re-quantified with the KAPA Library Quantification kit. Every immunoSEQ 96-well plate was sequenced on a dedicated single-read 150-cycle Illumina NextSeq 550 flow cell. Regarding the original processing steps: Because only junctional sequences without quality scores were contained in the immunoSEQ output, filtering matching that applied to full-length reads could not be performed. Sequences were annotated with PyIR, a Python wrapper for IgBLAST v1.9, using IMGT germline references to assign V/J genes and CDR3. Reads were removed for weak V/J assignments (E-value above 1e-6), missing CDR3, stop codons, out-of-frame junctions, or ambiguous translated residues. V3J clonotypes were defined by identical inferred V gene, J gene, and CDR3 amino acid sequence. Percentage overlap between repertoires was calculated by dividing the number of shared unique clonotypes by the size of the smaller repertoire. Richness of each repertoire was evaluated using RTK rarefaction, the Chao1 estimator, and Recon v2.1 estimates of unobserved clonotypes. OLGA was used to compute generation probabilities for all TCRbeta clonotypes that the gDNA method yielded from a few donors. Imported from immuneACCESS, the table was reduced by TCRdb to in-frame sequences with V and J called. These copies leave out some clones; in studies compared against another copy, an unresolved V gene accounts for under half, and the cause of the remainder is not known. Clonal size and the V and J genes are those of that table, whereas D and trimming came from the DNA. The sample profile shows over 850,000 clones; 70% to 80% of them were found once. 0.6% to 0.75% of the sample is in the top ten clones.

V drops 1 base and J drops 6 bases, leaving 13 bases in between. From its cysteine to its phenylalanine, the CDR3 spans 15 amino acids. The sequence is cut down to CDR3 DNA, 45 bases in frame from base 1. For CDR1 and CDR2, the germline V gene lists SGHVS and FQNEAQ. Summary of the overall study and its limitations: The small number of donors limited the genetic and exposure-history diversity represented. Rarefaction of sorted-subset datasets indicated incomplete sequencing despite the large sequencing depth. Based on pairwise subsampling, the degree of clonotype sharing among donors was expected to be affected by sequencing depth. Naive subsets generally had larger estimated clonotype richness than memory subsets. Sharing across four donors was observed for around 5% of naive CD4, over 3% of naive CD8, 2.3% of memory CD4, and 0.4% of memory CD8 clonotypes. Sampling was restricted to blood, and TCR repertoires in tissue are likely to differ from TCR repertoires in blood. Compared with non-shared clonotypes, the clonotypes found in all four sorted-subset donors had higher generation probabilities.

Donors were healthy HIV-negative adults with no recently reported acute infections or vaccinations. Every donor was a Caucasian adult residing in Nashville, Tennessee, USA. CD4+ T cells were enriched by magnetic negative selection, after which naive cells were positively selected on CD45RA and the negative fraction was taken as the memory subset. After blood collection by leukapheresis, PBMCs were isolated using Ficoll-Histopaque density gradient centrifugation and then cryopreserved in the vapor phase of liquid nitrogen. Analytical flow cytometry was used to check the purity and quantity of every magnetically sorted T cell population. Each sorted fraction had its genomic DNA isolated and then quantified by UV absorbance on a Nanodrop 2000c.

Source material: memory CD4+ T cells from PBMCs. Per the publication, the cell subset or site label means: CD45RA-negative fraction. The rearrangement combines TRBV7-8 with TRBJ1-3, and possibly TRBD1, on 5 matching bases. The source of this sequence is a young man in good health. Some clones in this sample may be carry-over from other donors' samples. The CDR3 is CASSLGGPRENTIYF. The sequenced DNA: TGTGCCAGCAGCTTAGGGGGCCCTAGGGAAAACACCATATATTTT.